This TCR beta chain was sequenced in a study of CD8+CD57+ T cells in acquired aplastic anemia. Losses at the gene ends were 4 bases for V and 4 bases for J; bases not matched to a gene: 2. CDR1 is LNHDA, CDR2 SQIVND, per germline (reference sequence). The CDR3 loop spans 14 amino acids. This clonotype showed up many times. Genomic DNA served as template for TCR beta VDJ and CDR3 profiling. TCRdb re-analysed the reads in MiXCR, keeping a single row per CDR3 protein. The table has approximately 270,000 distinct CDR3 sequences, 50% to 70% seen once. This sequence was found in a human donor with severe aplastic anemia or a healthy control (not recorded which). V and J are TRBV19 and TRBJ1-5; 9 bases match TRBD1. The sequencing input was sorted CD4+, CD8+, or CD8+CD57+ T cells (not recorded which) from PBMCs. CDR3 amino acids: CASSNGQGNQPQHF. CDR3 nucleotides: TGTGCCAGTAGTAACGGACAGGGGAATCAGCCCCAGCATTTT.